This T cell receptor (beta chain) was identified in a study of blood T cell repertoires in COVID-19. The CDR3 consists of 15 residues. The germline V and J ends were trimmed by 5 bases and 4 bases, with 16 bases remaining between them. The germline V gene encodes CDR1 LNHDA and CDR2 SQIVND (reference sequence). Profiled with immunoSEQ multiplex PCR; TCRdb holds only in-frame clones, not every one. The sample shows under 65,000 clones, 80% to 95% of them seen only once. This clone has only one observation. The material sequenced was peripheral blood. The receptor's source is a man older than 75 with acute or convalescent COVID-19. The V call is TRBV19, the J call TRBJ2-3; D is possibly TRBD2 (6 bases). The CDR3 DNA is TGTGCCAGTAGTCCCCGGGGAGCGGGTGCAGATACGCAGTATTTT. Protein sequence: CASSPRGAGADTQYF.